Listed here is a single T cell receptor beta chain. The antigen remains unidentified. This entry belongs to a study of shared clonotypes between healthy human individuals. Study background: For every donor, three CD4 naive, three CD4 memory, two CD8 naive and one CD8 memory plates were used. Study-wide points: Read depth was anticipated to influence clonotype sharing among donors.

This CDR3 is built from 14 residues. Trimming shortened V by 1 base and J by 6 bases, and 10 bases separated the two germline ends. Germline loops: CDR1 SGHNT, CDR2 YYREEE (reference sequence). Repertoires were generated with immunoSEQ multiplex PCR, while TCRdb's copy carries only in-frame clones and drops some. The sample holds approximately 1,500,000 clones, around 97% seen once. The sample taken for sequencing was naive CD4+ T cells sorted from blood. This sample's subset: CD45RA+ positively selected. The origin of this receptor is a man aged 25 to 40 in good health. The chain uses TRBV5-4 and TRBJ2-2; D unclear. The CDR3 DNA follows: TGTGCCAGCAGCTTGCGTTTAGGCCCCGGGGAGCTGTTTTTT. It encodes CASSLRLGPGELFF. The variable domain in full, completed from reference TRBV5-4 and TRBJ2-2, reads ETGVTQSPTHLIKTRGQQVTLRCSSQSGHNTVSWYQQALGQGPQFIFQYYREEENGRGNFPPRFSGLQFPNYSSELNVNALELDDSALYLCASSLRLGPGELFFGEGSRLTVL.